A single sample is the source of the 17 T cell receptor beta chains below, sequenced in a study of naive and memory T cell subsets. This sample's treatment: skin biopsy from PPD injection site in Mantoux-positive individual. A UMI-containing oligonucleotide was joined by 3' ligation to the TCR cDNA template. Ligated cDNA underwent four rounds of PCR with nested alpha and beta constant region primers and SP2. TCRdb analysed the UMI-ligation and nested PCR reads with MiXCR anew, one entry per CDR3 protein. Among more than 30,000 distinct CDR3 sequences listed, 5.5% to 7.5% were seen once. The specimen comprised skin, sampled from a tuberculin skin test site. The receptors were gathered from an adult in good health.

This clonotype has a handful of counts. The chain combines TRBV2 with TRBJ2-5; TRBD2 matches 8 bases. Germline V gene lookup returns CDR1 SNHLY and CDR2 FYNNEI. The CDR3 spans 13 residues. The J segment lost 6 bases and the V segment lost 3 bases, leaving 3 bases of the junction unmatched. The CDR3 DNA follows: TGTGCCAGCAGTGAGACTAGCGTCAAGACCCAGTACTTC. Its translation: CASSETSVKTQYF.

This clonotype came up many times. In DNA, the CDR3 is TGCGCCAGCAGTCAATTGGAGTATCCTAGCACAGATACGCAGTATTTT. It translates to CASSQLEYPSTDTQYF. The genes are TRBV23-1 and TRBJ2-3; D remains unclear. Being an ORF, TRBV23-1 has a function that is uncertain. Trimming left V 1 base short and J 0 bases short, with 11 bases between. The CDR3 is 16 amino acids.

This clonotype was seen a handful of times. The chain employs TRBV19 and TRBJ2-2, with 10 bases matching TRBD1. The CDR3 is made up of 17 amino acids. Losses at the gene ends were 4 bases for V and 6 bases for J; bases not matched to a gene: 11. CDR1 is LNHDA, CDR2 SQIVND, per germline (reference sequence). Here the CDR3 reads CASSTRDRGLLAGELFF. In DNA, the CDR3 is TGTGCCAGTAGTACCCGGGACAGGGGACTTTTGGCCGGGGAGCTGTTTTTT.

This chain's CDR3 is CASTGQGLSGYTF. CDR3 sequence (DNA): TGTGCCAGTACGGGACAGGGGCTGAGCGGCTACACCTTC. V is TRBV19 and J is TRBJ1-2; 10 bases are a match to TRBD1. The germline V gene has CDR1 LNHDA and CDR2 SQIVND (reference sequence). The ends lost 7 bases at V and 8 bases at J; junction bases unmatched: 7. The length of the CDR3 is 13 residues.

The chain employs TRBV4-1 and TRBJ1-1; D is unresolved. V was pared by 2 bases and J by 0 bases, with 10 bases between. This CDR3 spans 15 amino acids. Germline V gene data show CDR1 as MGHRA and CDR2 as YSYEKL. CDR3 coding DNA: TGCGCCAGCAGCCAACTCCCATCCATGAACACTGAAGCTTTCTTT. Protein product: CASSQLPSMNTEAFF.

This clonotype has at least ten counts. This chain links TRBV3-1 with TRBJ2-2; no clear D. Germline loops: CDR1 LGHDT, CDR2 YNNKEL (reference sequence). The CDR3 totals 15 residues. V was trimmed by 0 bases and J by 1 base, leaving 6 bases between them. The CDR3: CASSQEPRNTGELFF. CDR3 coding DNA: TGTGCCAGCAGCCAAGAGCCGCGGAACACCGGGGAGCTGTTTTTT.

In its sample, this clonotype was seen many times. The chain combines TRBV28 with TRBJ2-7, with D possibly being TRBD2 (5 bases). Trimming took off 1 base at V and 3 bases at J, with 7 bases between the two ends. The CDR3 sequence is 13 residues long. The germline CDR1 and CDR2 sequences are MDHEN and SYDVKM. In nucleotides, the CDR3 is TGTGCCAGCAGTTTATCGGGGTACTACGAGCAGTACTTC. Protein sequence: CASSLSGYYEQYF.

This clonotype was detected many times. The chain carries TRBV13 and TRBJ1-2, with 7 bases identical to TRBD1. Germline-derived CDR1 and CDR2 are PRHDT and FYEKMQ (reference sequence). J gave up 3 bases and V 5 bases, and 3 bases lay outside the gene matches. The CDR3 contains 13 residues. The CDR3 region has the DNA TGTGCCAGCAGCATCCAGGGGGACTATGGCTACACCTTC. Amino acid sequence: CASSIQGDYGYTF. Supplemented by reference TRBV13 and TRBJ1-2, the full variable domain reads AAGVIQSPRHLIKEKRETATLKCYPIPRHDTVYWYQQGPGQDPQFLISFYEKMQSDKGSIPDRFSAQQFSDYHSELNMSSLELGDSALYFCASSIQGDYGYTFGSGTRLTVV.

The rearrangement links TRBV6-5 to TRBJ2-2; D not certain. Germline loops: CDR1 MNHEY, CDR2 SVGAGI. The CDR3 covers 15 residues. Deletions cut 0 bases from V and 5 bases from J, with 10 bases between. The CDR3 DNA sequence: TGTGCCAGCAGTTACTCGGTCGCAGGAACCGGGGAGCTGTTTTTT. It codes for CASSYSVAGTGELFF.

This clonotype was seen ten or more times. The V and J genes are TRBV20-1 and TRBJ2-5; D possibly corresponds to TRBD2 (7 bases). The CDR3 runs 16 residues. Germline loops: CDR1 DFQATT, CDR2 SNEGSKA (reference sequence). V was trimmed by 5 bases and J by 5 bases, leaving 24 bases between them. The CDR3: CSASEGRRGPAETQYF. In DNA form, the CDR3 reads TGCAGTGCTTCCGAGGGTAGGCGGGGGCCCGCGGAGACCCAGTACTTC.

The table lists this clonotype with many counts. The rearrangement uses TRBV3-1 and TRBJ2-2, with unresolved D. CDR1 and CDR2 (germline): LGHDT, YNNKEL (reference sequence). This CDR3 has 18 residues. The V and J ends lost 3 bases and 1 base respectively, with 18 bases between them. This CDR3 reads CASSHAIFFQQNTGELFF. CDR3 nucleotide sequence: TGTGCCAGCAGCCATGCAATATTTTTCCAGCAGAACACCGGGGAGCTGTTTTTT.

This clonotype was found many times. The gene calls are TRBV6-1 and TRBJ2-7; 10 nucleotides align to TRBD1. The CDR3 extends over 16 amino acids. CDR1 is MNHNS, CDR2 SASEGT, per germline. Losses at the gene ends were 3 bases for V and 1 base for J; bases not matched to a gene: 6. Here the CDR3 DNA reads TGTGCCAGCAGTGACCCGGGACAGGGGAGGTCCTACGAGCAGTACTTC. Translation: CASSDPGQGRSYEQYF.

This clonotype occurred many times. The chain employs TRBV6-2 or TRBV6-3 and TRBJ1-1; D may be TRBD1 (6 bases). V lost 2 bases to trimming and J lost 1 base, with 14 bases between them. Germline V lookup: CDR1 MNHEY, CDR2 SVGEGT. The CDR3 runs to 16 residues. As DNA, the CDR3 is TGTGCCAGCAGTTACGGCGCAGGGGCTAGGAACACTGAAGCTTTCTTT. It codes for CASSYGAGARNTEAFF.

This chain uses TRBV12-3 or TRBV12-4 with TRBJ1-3; possible D gene TRBD1, 5 bases. There are 20 residues in the CDR3. The V gene lost 3 bases and the J gene lost 2 bases, with 26 bases spanning the gap. CDR3 sequence: CASSFLGGGFGLSAGNTIYF. The CDR3 DNA reads as TGTGCCAGCAGTTTTTTAGGTGGGGGGTTTGGCTTAAGCGCTGGAAACACCATATATTTT.

In its sample, this clonotype was seen a few times. The chain links TRBV7-8 to TRBJ2-1; 8 bases line up with TRBD1. The CDR3 has 15 residues. J was trimmed by 8 bases and V by 4 bases; bases with no gene match: 10. Per germline, CDR1 SGHVS and CDR2 FQNEAQ. The DNA for the CDR3 is TGTGCCAGCAGCTCCCGGGACAGGCTCTATTATGAGCAGTTCTTC. Translating gives CASSSRDRLYYEQFF.

This clonotype was counted ten times or more. The rearrangement links TRBV20-1 to TRBJ2-7, with a weak D call TRBD1 (5 bases). V gave up 1 base and J gave up 2 bases, with 9 bases separating them. CDR3 size: 13 residues. Germline V CDR1 and CDR2: DFQATT, SNEGSKA (reference sequence). CDR3 amino acids: CSARGVRAYEQYF. The DNA for the CDR3 is TGCAGTGCTAGAGGAGTCAGGGCCTACGAGCAGTACTTC.

This clonotype was recorded many times. This sequence joins TRBV5-1 and TRBJ2-1; D may be TRBD1 (5 bases). V was cut by 2 bases and J by 6 bases, with 12 bases left in between. This CDR3 contains 14 residues. Germline CDR1 is SGHRS and CDR2 is YFSETQ. CDR3 amino acids: CASSFRERSNEQFF. The CDR3, as DNA: TGCGCCAGCAGCTTCAGGGAACGGAGCAATGAGCAGTTCTTC.